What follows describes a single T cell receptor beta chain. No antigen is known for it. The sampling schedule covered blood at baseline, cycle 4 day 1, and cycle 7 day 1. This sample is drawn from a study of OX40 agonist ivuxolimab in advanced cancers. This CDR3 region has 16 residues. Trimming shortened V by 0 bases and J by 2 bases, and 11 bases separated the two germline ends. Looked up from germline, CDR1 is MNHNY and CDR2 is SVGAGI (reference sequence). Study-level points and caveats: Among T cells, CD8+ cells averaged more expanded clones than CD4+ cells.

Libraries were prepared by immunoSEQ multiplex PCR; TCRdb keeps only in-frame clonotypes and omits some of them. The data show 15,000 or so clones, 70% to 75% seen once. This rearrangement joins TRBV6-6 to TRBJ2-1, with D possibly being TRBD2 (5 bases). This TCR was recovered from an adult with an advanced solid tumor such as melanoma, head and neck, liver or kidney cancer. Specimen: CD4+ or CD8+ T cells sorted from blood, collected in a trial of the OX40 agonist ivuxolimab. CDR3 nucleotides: TGTGCCAGCAGTTACTCGCCGGAGGTTACCTACAATGAGCAGTTCTTC. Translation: CASSYSPEVTYNEQFF.